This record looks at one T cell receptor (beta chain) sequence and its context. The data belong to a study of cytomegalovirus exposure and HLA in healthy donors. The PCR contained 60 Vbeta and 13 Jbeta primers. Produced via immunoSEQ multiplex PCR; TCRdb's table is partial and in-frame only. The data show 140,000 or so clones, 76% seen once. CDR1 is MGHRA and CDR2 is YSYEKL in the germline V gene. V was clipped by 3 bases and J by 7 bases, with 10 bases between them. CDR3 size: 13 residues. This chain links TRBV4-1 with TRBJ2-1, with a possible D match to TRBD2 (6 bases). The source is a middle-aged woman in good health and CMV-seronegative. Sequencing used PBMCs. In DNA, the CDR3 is TGCGCCAGCAGCCACGGGACTTCAAATGAGCAGTTCTTC. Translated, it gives CASSHGTSNEQFF.